These T cell receptor beta chains were read from a single sample in a study of T cells in Graves' hyperthyroidism and ophthalmopathy. In TCRdb, the multiplex PCR reads were re-called with MiXCR into one record per CDR3 protein. The sample contains 530,000 or so distinct CDR3 sequences, about 43% of which appear only once. The sample consisted of peripheral blood or thyroid tissue (not recorded which). These receptors were taken from a woman aged 18-35 years with Graves' hyperthyroidism. CDR3s include the opening cysteine and the closing phenylalanine or tryptophan. A D gene is named only where the DNA matches it firmly. Clone size is shown for a subset of rows, as once, few, many or a class of expanded clone.

abundance: many; d_gene: TRBD2; j_gene: TRBJ2-5; v_gene: TRBV6-5; CDR3aa: CASSYSGSGETQYF; CDR3nt: TGTGCCAGCAGCTATAGCGGGAGTGGAGAGACCCAGTACTTC
abundance: many; d_gene: TRBD2; j_gene: TRBJ2-5; v_gene: TRBV24-1; CDR3aa: CATSDFSSGSAETQYF; CDR3nt: TGTGCCACCAGTGATTTTTCCAGCGGGAGTGCAGAGACCCAGTACTTC
abundance: -; d_gene: -; j_gene: TRBJ1-1; v_gene: TRBV29-1; CDR3aa: CSVWGQNTEAFF; CDR3nt: TGCAGCGTCTGGGGACAGAACACTGAAGCTTTCTTT
abundance: many; d_gene: -; j_gene: TRBJ2-7; v_gene: TRBV6-1; CDR3aa: CASTDFLNLGLLYF; CDR3nt: TGTGCCAGCACTGACTTCCTTAATCTGGGATTGCTGTACTTC
abundance: few; d_gene: -; j_gene: TRBJ1-1; v_gene: TRBV11-3; CDR3aa: CASSLPLGVGTEAFF; CDR3nt: TGTGCCAGCAGCTTACCCTTGGGGGTGGGCACTGAAGCTTTCTTT
abundance: -; d_gene: TRBD1; j_gene: TRBJ1-2; v_gene: TRBV12-3/TRBV12-4; CDR3aa: CASSSRTGEGGYTF; CDR3nt: TGTGCCAGCAGCTCTAGGACAGGGGAGGGGGGCTACACCTTC
abundance: many; d_gene: TRBD1; j_gene: TRBJ1-1; v_gene: TRBV3-1; CDR3aa: CASSQVGTGNTEAFF; CDR3nt: TGTGCCAGCAGCCAAGTCGGGACAGGTAACACTGAAGCTTTCTTT
abundance: -; d_gene: TRBD2; j_gene: TRBJ2-1; v_gene: TRBV7-6; CDR3aa: CASSLQGLAGAAEQFF; CDR3nt: TGTGCCAGCAGCTTGCAGGGACTAGCGGGAGCTGCTGAGCAGTTCTTC
abundance: once; d_gene: TRBD2; j_gene: TRBJ2-7; v_gene: TRBV7-2; CDR3aa: CASSLTSGSSLTYEQYF; CDR3nt: TGTGCCAGCAGCTTGACTAGCGGGAGTTCTCTAACCTACGAGCAGTACTTC
abundance: many; d_gene: -; j_gene: TRBJ2-7; v_gene: TRBV4-2; CDR3aa: CASSQPSYEQYF; CDR3nt: TGTGCCAGCAGCCAACCCTCCTACGAGCAGTACTTC
abundance: -; d_gene: -; j_gene: TRBJ2-7; v_gene: TRBV27; CDR3aa: CASSPSALAPHEQYF; CDR3nt: TGTGCCAGCAGTCCATCGGCTCTAGCCCCCCACGAGCAGTACTTC
abundance: -; d_gene: -; j_gene: TRBJ2-7; v_gene: TRBV6-5; CDR3aa: CASRTTRTYEQYF; CDR3nt: TGTGCCAGCAGGACCACTAGAACCTACGAGCAGTACTTC
abundance: few; d_gene: TRBD2; j_gene: TRBJ2-5; v_gene: TRBV2; CDR3aa: CASSELSSGRPYQETQYF; CDR3nt: TGTGCCAGCAGTGAATTGTCTAGCGGGAGACCCTACCAAGAGACCCAGTACTTC
abundance: many; d_gene: -; j_gene: TRBJ1-2; v_gene: TRBV12-3/TRBV12-4; CDR3aa: CASSSLPRELYGYTF; CDR3nt: TGTGCCAGCAGTTCCCTTCCCAGGGAACTCTATGGCTACACCTTC
abundance: -; d_gene: TRBD2; j_gene: TRBJ2-1; v_gene: TRBV19; CDR3aa: CASSTGLVEQFF; CDR3nt: TGTGCCAGTAGTACGGGACTAGTTGAGCAGTTCTTC
abundance: -; d_gene: -; j_gene: TRBJ2-5; v_gene: TRBV7-9; CDR3aa: CASSLQLLDTQYF; CDR3nt: TGTGCCAGCAGCCTGCAGCTCCTAGATACGCAGTACTTC
abundance: many; d_gene: TRBD1; j_gene: TRBJ1-4; v_gene: TRBV20-1; CDR3aa: CSAPGTDNEKLFF; CDR3nt: TGCAGTGCTCCAGGGACAGATAATGAAAAACTGTTTTTT
abundance: -; d_gene: -; j_gene: TRBJ2-1; v_gene: TRBV20-1; CDR3aa: CSASYVNEQFF; CDR3nt: TGCAGTGCTAGTTATGTCAATGAGCAGTTCTTC
abundance: -; d_gene: -; j_gene: TRBJ1-1; v_gene: TRBV6-5; CDR3aa: CASGQNSGNTEAFF; CDR3nt: TGTGCCAGCGGGCAGAACTCTGGAAACACTGAAGCTTTCTTT
abundance: -; d_gene: -; j_gene: TRBJ1-6; v_gene: TRBV15; CDR3aa: CATSRVDSGHSPLHF; CDR3nt: TGTGCCACCAGCAGAGTCGACTCTGGCCATTCACCCCTCCACTTT
abundance: -; d_gene: TRBD1; j_gene: TRBJ1-5; v_gene: TRBV19; CDR3aa: CASSTGGASETQHF; CDR3nt: TGTGCCAGTAGTACAGGGGGCGCGTCGGAGACCCAGCATTTT
abundance: -; d_gene: -; j_gene: TRBJ1-1; v_gene: TRBV11-2; CDR3aa: CASSYPTGRNTEAFF; CDR3nt: TGTGCCAGCAGTTACCCCACAGGGAGGAACACTGAAGCTTTCTTT
abundance: many; d_gene: -; j_gene: TRBJ1-1; v_gene: TRBV7-8; CDR3aa: CASSRREGSNTEAFF; CDR3nt: TGTGCCAGCAGCCGGCGGGAGGGATCGAACACTGAAGCTTTCTTT
abundance: -; d_gene: -; j_gene: TRBJ2-1; v_gene: TRBV24-1; CDR3aa: CATSEPGGPGVDEQFF; CDR3nt: TGTGCCACCAGTGAACCAGGAGGGCCAGGGGTGGATGAGCAGTTCTTC
abundance: -; d_gene: TRBD1; j_gene: TRBJ1-2; v_gene: TRBV20-1; CDR3aa: CSYRTGTRGYTF; CDR3nt: TGCAGTTACCGGACAGGGACCCGTGGCTACACCTTC
abundance: -; d_gene: TRBD2; j_gene: TRBJ2-5; v_gene: TRBV9; CDR3aa: CASSPQIGLAGGPGETQYF; CDR3nt: TGTGCCAGCAGCCCCCAGATAGGGTTGGCGGGAGGGCCGGGAGAGACCCAGTACTTC
abundance: -; d_gene: -; j_gene: TRBJ1-5; v_gene: TRBV7-2; CDR3aa: CASRSQGTGMPQHF; CDR3nt: TGTGCCAGCCGCTCCCAGGGGACCGGGATGCCCCAGCATTTT
abundance: -; d_gene: TRBD1; j_gene: TRBJ1-2; v_gene: TRBV13; CDR3aa: CASSLSGTGTNYGYTF; CDR3nt: TGTGCCAGCAGCTTATCCGGGACAGGGACTAACTATGGCTACACCTTC
abundance: -; d_gene: -; j_gene: TRBJ2-7; v_gene: TRBV7-9; CDR3aa: CASSVTGTPGDEQYF; CDR3nt: TGTGCCAGCAGCGTAACCGGGACGCCTGGGGACGAGCAGTACTTC
abundance: -; d_gene: -; j_gene: TRBJ1-6; v_gene: TRBV2; CDR3aa: CASRLLESQGGSPLHF; CDR3nt: TGTGCCAGCAGGTTATTGGAAAGCCAAGGAGGTTCACCCCTCCACTTT
abundance: -; d_gene: -; j_gene: TRBJ2-3; v_gene: TRBV9; CDR3aa: CASSVGKRGTDTQYF; CDR3nt: TGTGCCAGCAGCGTAGGAAAGCGGGGCACAGATACGCAGTATTTT
abundance: many; d_gene: -; j_gene: TRBJ1-1; v_gene: TRBV20-1; CDR3aa: CSAGKRDLNTEAFF; CDR3nt: TGCAGTGCTGGTAAGAGGGATTTGAACACTGAAGCTTTCTTT
abundance: few; d_gene: -; j_gene: TRBJ2-3; v_gene: TRBV7-3; CDR3aa: CASSPRGSTDTQYF; CDR3nt: TGTGCCAGCAGCCCTCGAGGGAGCACAGATACGCAGTATTTT
abundance: many; d_gene: -; j_gene: TRBJ2-5; v_gene: TRBV15; CDR3aa: CATSRVDDNGETQYF; CDR3nt: TGTGCCACCAGCAGAGTCGATGACAACGGCGAGACCCAGTACTTC
abundance: many; d_gene: -; j_gene: TRBJ2-7; v_gene: TRBV20-1; CDR3aa: CSARDPSRDYEQYF; CDR3nt: TGCAGTGCTAGGGACCCGTCGCGGGACTACGAGCAGTACTTC
abundance: few; d_gene: -; j_gene: TRBJ2-7; v_gene: TRBV29-1; CDR3aa: CSVGRSRGNEQYF; CDR3nt: TGCAGCGTTGGTAGGTCTCGGGGGAACGAGCAGTACTTC
abundance: many; d_gene: TRBD1; j_gene: TRBJ2-2; v_gene: TRBV5-1; CDR3aa: CASSLEDRGYTGELFF; CDR3nt: TGCGCCAGCAGCTTGGAGGACAGGGGTTACACCGGGGAGCTGTTTTTT
abundance: many; d_gene: -; j_gene: TRBJ1-5; v_gene: TRBV4-2; CDR3aa: CASSQEENQPQHF; CDR3nt: TGTGCCAGCAGCCAAGAGGAGAATCAGCCCCAGCATTTT
abundance: many; d_gene: -; j_gene: TRBJ1-1; v_gene: TRBV9; CDR3aa: CASSVESSMNTEAFF; CDR3nt: TGTGCCAGCAGCGTAGAGTCCAGCATGAACACTGAAGCTTTCTTT
abundance: few; d_gene: TRBD2; j_gene: TRBJ2-3; v_gene: TRBV7-3; CDR3aa: CASSLSPRGNTDTQYF; CDR3nt: TGTGCCAGCAGCTTAAGTCCGCGGGGGAACACAGATACGCAGTATTTT
abundance: many; d_gene: -; j_gene: TRBJ2-7; v_gene: TRBV12-3/TRBV12-4; CDR3aa: CASSFLGSYEQYF; CDR3nt: TGTGCCAGCAGTTTTCTGGGATCCTACGAGCAGTACTTC
abundance: many; d_gene: -; j_gene: TRBJ2-7; v_gene: TRBV5-1; CDR3aa: CASIPGEGIAYEQYF; CDR3nt: TGCGCCAGCATCCCGGGGGAAGGAATTGCCTACGAGCAGTACTTC
abundance: -; d_gene: -; j_gene: TRBJ2-5; v_gene: TRBV12-3/TRBV12-4; CDR3aa: CASSSRYRVETQYF; CDR3nt: TGTGCCAGCAGTAGCCGCTACAGGGTGGAGACCCAGTACTTC
abundance: many; d_gene: TRBD1; j_gene: TRBJ1-6; v_gene: TRBV10-2; CDR3aa: CASRDISGQANSPLHF; CDR3nt: TGCGCCAGCAGAGATATATCGGGACAGGCAAATTCACCCCTCCACTTT
abundance: many; d_gene: -; j_gene: TRBJ1-3; v_gene: TRBV6-2/TRBV6-3; CDR3aa: CASSYSTPSAGNTIYF; CDR3nt: TGTGCCAGCAGTTACTCGACACCGAGCGCTGGAAACACCATATATTTT
abundance: -; d_gene: TRBD1; j_gene: TRBJ2-7; v_gene: TRBV20-1; CDR3aa: CSAGTGSYEQYF; CDR3nt: TGCAGTGCCGGGACAGGAAGCTACGAGCAGTACTTC
abundance: many; d_gene: -; j_gene: TRBJ1-1; v_gene: TRBV20-1; CDR3aa: CSAGSNTEAFF; CDR3nt: TGCAGTGCTGGCTCAAACACTGAAGCTTTCTTT
abundance: many; d_gene: TRBD1; j_gene: TRBJ1-5; v_gene: TRBV6-6; CDR3aa: CASRVGTGDQPQHF; CDR3nt: TGTGCCAGCAGAGTAGGGACAGGCGATCAGCCCCAGCATTTT
abundance: few; d_gene: -; j_gene: TRBJ2-1; v_gene: TRBV7-2; CDR3aa: CASSRLGTYNEQFF; CDR3nt: TGTGCCAGCAGCCGACTGGGGACCTACAATGAGCAGTTCTTC
abundance: many; d_gene: -; j_gene: TRBJ1-1; v_gene: TRBV10-2; CDR3aa: CASSELGGGEAFF; CDR3nt: TGCGCCAGCAGTGAGTTGGGGGGCGGTGAAGCTTTCTTT
abundance: -; d_gene: -; j_gene: TRBJ1-2; v_gene: TRBV20-1; CDR3aa: CSARDRDSYTF; CDR3nt: TGCAGTGCTAGAGATCGGGACAGCTACACCTTC
abundance: once; d_gene: -; j_gene: TRBJ1-1; v_gene: TRBV29-1; CDR3aa: CSLTPTGTGMNTEAFF; CDR3nt: TGCAGCTTAACGCCGACAGGCACAGGCATGAACACTGAAGCTTTCTTT
abundance: many; d_gene: TRBD2; j_gene: TRBJ2-7; v_gene: TRBV20-1; CDR3aa: CSASERLAGASYEQYF; CDR3nt: TGCAGTGCTAGCGAACGCCTAGCGGGCGCATCCTACGAGCAGTACTTC
abundance: many; d_gene: TRBD1; j_gene: TRBJ2-2; v_gene: TRBV15; CDR3aa: CATSRDRGTGRAGELFF; CDR3nt: TGTGCCACCAGCAGAGATCGCGGGACAGGGAGGGCCGGGGAGCTGTTTTTT
abundance: many; d_gene: TRBD2; j_gene: TRBJ2-5; v_gene: TRBV20-1; CDR3aa: CSARGGGGLAEETQYF; CDR3nt: TGCAGTGCTAGGGGGGGTGGGGGACTAGCGGAAGAGACCCAGTACTTC
abundance: -; d_gene: TRBD2; j_gene: TRBJ2-7; v_gene: TRBV20-1; CDR3aa: CSAHSGRGGYEQYF; CDR3nt: TGCAGTGCTCATAGCGGGAGGGGCGGGTACGAGCAGTACTTC
abundance: once; d_gene: TRBD1; j_gene: TRBJ2-7; v_gene: TRBV29-1; CDR3aa: CSVRAGGNGYEQYF; CDR3nt: TGCAGCGTTAGGGCAGGGGGTAACGGCTACGAGCAGTACTTC
abundance: many; d_gene: TRBD1; j_gene: TRBJ1-6; v_gene: TRBV16; CDR3aa: CASSRDRANSPLHF; CDR3nt: TGTGCCAGCAGCCGCGACAGGGCTAATTCACCCCTCCACTTT